This TCR beta chain was observed in a study of T cell repertoires in cytomegalovirus infection. Looked up from germline, CDR1 is DFQATT and CDR2 is SNEGSKA (reference sequence). CDR3 length: 13 residues. The ends lost 6 bases at V and 10 bases at J; junction bases unmatched: 9. MiXCR, run by TCRdb on the reads, gives a single entry per CDR3 protein. The table records about 230,000 distinct CDR3 sequences, 20% to 25% of them present only once. With regard to this clonotype: Its antigen is still unknown.

General study results and limits: Cumulative frequency (of public TCR beta family members) identified carriers of CMV plus the relevant HLA. Predominance within the ex vivo response was attributable to HLA-C-restricted CMV-specific TCR beta clonotypes.

This clonotype originated in a human donor in good health (CMV status not recorded). Some clones in this sample may be carry-over from other donors' samples. The chain employs TRBV20-1 and TRBJ1-6; 7 bases align to TRBD1. Source material: CD8+ T cells from PBMCs. CDR3 amino acids: CSAQTGMGSPLHF. The CDR3, as DNA: TGCAGTGCCCAGACAGGGATGGGATCACCCCTCCACTTT.